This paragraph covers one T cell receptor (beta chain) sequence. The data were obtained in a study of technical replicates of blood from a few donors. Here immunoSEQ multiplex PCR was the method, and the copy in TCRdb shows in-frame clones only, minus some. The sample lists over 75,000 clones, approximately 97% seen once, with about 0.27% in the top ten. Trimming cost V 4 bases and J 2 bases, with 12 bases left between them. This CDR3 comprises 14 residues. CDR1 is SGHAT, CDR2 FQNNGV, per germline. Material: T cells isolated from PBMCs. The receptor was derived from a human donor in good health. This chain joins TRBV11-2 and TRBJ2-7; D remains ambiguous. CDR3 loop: CASSSMRSAYEQYF. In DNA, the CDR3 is TGTGCCAGCAGCTCGATGCGGAGCGCCTACGAGCAGTACTTC.